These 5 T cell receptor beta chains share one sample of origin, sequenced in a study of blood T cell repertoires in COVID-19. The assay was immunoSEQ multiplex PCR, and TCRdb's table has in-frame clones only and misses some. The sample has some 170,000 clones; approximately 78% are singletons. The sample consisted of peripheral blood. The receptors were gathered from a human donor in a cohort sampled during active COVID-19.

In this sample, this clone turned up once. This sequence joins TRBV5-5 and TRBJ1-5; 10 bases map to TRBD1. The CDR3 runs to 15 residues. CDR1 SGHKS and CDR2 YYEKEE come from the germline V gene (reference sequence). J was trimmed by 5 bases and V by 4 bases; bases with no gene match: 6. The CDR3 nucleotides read TGTGCCAGCAGCAAAACCGGGACAGGGGATCAGCCCCAGCATTTT. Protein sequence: CASSKTGTGDQPQHF.

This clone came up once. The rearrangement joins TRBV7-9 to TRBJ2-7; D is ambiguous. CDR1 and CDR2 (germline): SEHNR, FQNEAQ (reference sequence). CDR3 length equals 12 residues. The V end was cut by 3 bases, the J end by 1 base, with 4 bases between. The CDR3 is CASSFQSYEQYF. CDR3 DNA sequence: TGTGCCAGCAGCTTCCAGTCCTACGAGCAGTACTTC.

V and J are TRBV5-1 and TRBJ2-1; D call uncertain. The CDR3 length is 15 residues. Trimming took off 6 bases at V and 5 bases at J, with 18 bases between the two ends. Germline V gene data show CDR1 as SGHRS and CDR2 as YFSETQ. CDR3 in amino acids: CASTNLERRNNEQFF. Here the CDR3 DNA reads TGCGCCAGCACCAACCTCGAGAGGCGGAACAATGAGCAGTTCTTC. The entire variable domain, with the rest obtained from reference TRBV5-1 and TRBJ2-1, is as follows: KAGVTQTPRYLIKTRGQQVTLSCSPISGHRSVSWYQQTPGQGLQFLFEYFSETQRNKGNFPGRFSGRQFSNSRSEMNVSTLELGDSALYLCASTNLERRNNEQFFGPGTRLTVL.

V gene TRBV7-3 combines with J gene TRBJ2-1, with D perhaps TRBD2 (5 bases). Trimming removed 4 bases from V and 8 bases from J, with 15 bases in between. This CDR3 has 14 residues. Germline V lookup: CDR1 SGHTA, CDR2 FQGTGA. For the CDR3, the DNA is TGTGCCAGCAGCTCTGACCCGGGGAGCCATGAGCAGTTCTTC. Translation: CASSSDPGSHEQFF.

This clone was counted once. The chain's CDR3 is CASSQLRGYTF. As DNA, the CDR3 is TGTGCCAGCAGCCAGTTACGTGGCTACACCTTC. The chain links TRBV28 to TRBJ1-2; no clear D. From germline, CDR1 is MDHEN and CDR2 SYDVKM. This CDR3 has 11 amino acids. Trimming shortened V by 6 bases and J by 7 bases, and 9 bases separated the two germline ends.